This TCR beta chain appears in the sequencing data of a study of CD4 T cells in relation to SARS-CoV-2 and coronaviruses. Study context: After roughly ten days of antigen culture, PBMC TCR beta CDR3s were sequenced.

About this clone: The antigen is unknown.

General study findings and limits: Compared with monoreactive clones, crossreactive clones showed significantly weaker SARS-CoV-2 expansion.

Only in-frame clones appear in the TCRdb table, and some are missing; sequencing was by immunoSEQ multiplex PCR. The data show 30,000 to 40,000 clones, around four fifths seen once. V lost 8 bases to trimming and J lost 0 bases; unmatched junction nucleotides: 5. This CDR3 region has 14 residues. In germline, CDR1 is SNHLY, CDR2 FYNNEI. The chain is built from TRBV2 and TRBJ2-5; 8 nucleotides agree with TRBD1. This TCR was sampled from an adult with COVID-19. The sequenced material came from memory CD4+ T cells from PBMCs, cultured in vitro. The CDR3 reads CASHRQGYQETQYF. The CDR3 region has the DNA TGTGCCAGCCACCGACAGGGGTACCAAGAGACCCAGTACTTC.